Below are 10 T cell receptor beta chains sequenced from a single sample in a study of T cell changes during pregnancy in multiple sclerosis. Libraries were prepared by immunoSEQ multiplex PCR; TCRdb keeps only in-frame clonotypes and omits some of them. The data contain 20,000 to 25,000 clones, 91% of them seen just once; the ten biggest clones take up about 0.6%. Material: CD4+ T cells from peripheral blood mononuclear cells, obtained after pregnancy. These receptors originate from a female donor in good health, enrolled as a control in a pregnancy study.

The chain carries TRBV4-2 and TRBJ2-7, with TRBD2 as a possible D gene (6 bases). The CDR3 covers 14 residues. From germline, CDR1 is LGHNA and CDR2 YNFKEQ. Trimming pared 0 bases from V and 3 bases from J, leaving 9 bases between. The CDR3 bases are TGTGCCAGCAGCCAAGATCCGGGAGTCTACGAGCAGTACTTC. Amino acid sequence: CASSQDPGVYEQYF.

The chain employs TRBV28 and TRBJ1-4; TRBD1 aligns across 10 bases. This CDR3 region has 16 residues. Looked up from germline, CDR1 is MDHEN and CDR2 is SYDVKM. V shed 1 base, J shed 8 bases, and the junction held 7 bases outside the gene matches. In nucleotides, the CDR3 is TGTGCCAGCAGTTTATCTCTAGGGACAGGGGTCGAAAAACTGTTTTTT. Protein: CASSLSLGTGVEKLFF.

The V and J genes are TRBV9 and TRBJ1-4, with D perhaps TRBD1 (5 bases). The CDR3 runs 14 residues. Trimming took off 0 bases at V and 2 bases at J, with 5 bases between the two ends. CDR1 and CDR2 (germline): SGDLS, YYNGEE. The CDR3 DNA sequence: TGTGCCAGCAGCGTAGCAGGGACTAATGAAAAACTGTTTTTT. Protein: CASSVAGTNEKLFF.

The chain employs TRBV6-1 and TRBJ2-1; possibly TRBD2 for D (6 bases). The CDR3 length is 17 residues. V dropped 3 bases and J dropped 5 bases, with 20 bases sitting between them. Germline assignment: CDR1 MNHNS and CDR2 SASEGT. The CDR3 loop reads CASSDPLTRGANNEQFF. CDR3 nucleotide sequence: TGTGCCAGCAGTGATCCCTTGACTAGAGGGGCTAACAATGAGCAGTTCTTC.

The rearrangement uses TRBV6-4 and TRBJ2-3; 8 bases match TRBD2. The CDR3 length is 15 residues. Germline values: CDR1 MRHNA, CDR2 SNTAGT. V shed 3 bases, J shed 6 bases, and the junction held 8 bases outside the gene matches. The CDR3 spells CASSELAGRSDTQYF. The CDR3 region has the DNA TGTGCCAGCAGTGAGTTAGCGGGGAGAAGCGATACGCAGTATTTT.

This rearrangement joins TRBV28 to TRBJ2-3; tentative D call: TRBD2 (6 bases). Between the trimmed V and J ends, which lost 7 bases and 3 bases, there was a span of 20 bases. The V gene's germline CDR1 is MDHEN and CDR2 SYDVKM. This CDR3 spans 16 amino acids. In nucleotides, the CDR3 is TGTGCCAGCACCCTCCGCGGGACCCGCGGGACAGATACGCAGTATTTT. Its translation is CASTLRGTRGTDTQYF.

The V and J genes are TRBV7-9 and TRBJ1-6; 7 bases are shared with TRBD1. CDR1 is SEHNR and CDR2 is FQNEAQ in the germline V gene (reference sequence). The V and J ends lost 5 bases and 8 bases, in that order; junction bases with no gene match: 9. CDR3 length: 15 amino acids. The CDR3 is CASSANRGADSPLHF. CDR3 DNA: TGTGCCAGCAGCGCAAACAGGGGTGCTGATTCACCCCTCCACTTT. Full variable domain (remainder filled in from reference TRBV7-9 and TRBJ1-6): DTGVSQNPRHKITKRGQNVTFRCDPISEHNRLYWYRQTLGQGPEFLTYFQNEAQLEKSRLLSDRFSAERPKGSFSTLEIQRTEQGDSAMYLCASSANRGADSPLHFGNGTRLTVT.

The genes are TRBV7-9 and TRBJ1-5; possibly TRBD1 for D (6 bases). CDR1 and CDR2 (germline): SEHNR, FQNEAQ (reference sequence). The CDR3 loop spans 13 amino acids. V dropped 5 bases and J dropped 4 bases, with 9 bases sitting between them. CDR3 amino acids: CASSIQGNQPQHF. CDR3 in DNA: TGTGCCAGCAGCATTCAGGGGAATCAGCCCCAGCATTTT. Full variable domain (remainder filled in from reference TRBV7-9 and TRBJ1-5): DTGVSQNPRHKITKRGQNVTFRCDPISEHNRLYWYRQTLGQGPEFLTYFQNEAQLEKSRLLSDRFSAERPKGSFSTLEIQRTEQGDSAMYLCASSIQGNQPQHFGDGTRLSIL.

The chain employs TRBV28 and TRBJ1-2, with D maybe TRBD1 (5 bases). Germline V gene data show CDR1 as MDHEN and CDR2 as SYDVKM. The CDR3 is 15 residues long. V was trimmed by 5 bases and J by 3 bases, leaving 16 bases between them. The CDR3 loop is CASSPAGGGDYGYTF. DNA for the CDR3: TGTGCCAGCAGTCCAGCGGGGGGGGGAGACTATGGCTACACCTTC.

The chain uses TRBV30 and TRBJ2-6; D is ambiguous. The CDR3 runs 13 residues. Germline values: CDR1 GTSNPN, CDR2 SVGIG (reference sequence). V gave up 3 bases and J gave up 1 base, with 4 bases separating them. The CDR3: CAWRISGANVLTF. For the CDR3, the DNA is TGTGCCTGGAGAATATCTGGGGCCAACGTCCTGACTTTC.